This T cell receptor beta chain was sequenced for a study of CD8+CD57+ T cells in acquired aplastic anemia. Study-wide results and caveats: Patients and controls shared 25 to 35 CD8+ CDR3 sequences, highly expressed in patients.

With 7 bases removed from V and 0 bases from J, the gap between germline ends came to 10 bases. The CDR3 sequence is 14 residues long. In germline, CDR1 is LNHDA, CDR2 SQIVND (reference sequence). Patients chosen for sequencing had shown CD8+CD57+ cell expansion by flow cytometry. Profiling that covered TCR beta VDJ and CDR3 relied on genomic DNA as its template. TCRdb itself ran the reads through MiXCR, one entry per CDR3 protein. The sample shows about 160,000 distinct CDR3 sequences, about 70% of them seen only once. Concerning this clonotype itself: Its antigen is as yet unknown.

The sequence derives from a human donor with aplastic anemia. The sample comprised sorted CD4+, CD8+, or CD8+CD57+ T cells (not recorded which) from PBMCs. The V and J genes are TRBV19 and TRBJ1-5; no firm D call. CDR3 sequence: CASKSSLSNQPQHF. The CDR3 coding sequence is TGTGCCAGTAAATCGTCTCTTAGCAATCAGCCCCAGCATTTT. The entire variable domain, with the rest obtained from reference TRBV19 and TRBJ1-5, is as follows: DGGITQSPKYLFRKEGQNVTLSCEQNLNHDAMYWYRQDPGQGLRLIYYSQIVNDFQKGDIAEGYSVSREKKESFPLTVTSAQKNPTAFYLCASKSSLSNQPQHFGDGTRLSIL.